The sequence of this TCR beta chain was determined in a study of cytomegalovirus exposure and HLA in healthy donors. Across the whole study: The same platform as the 500 to 700 first-cohort repertoires was used for the 95 to 150 validation repertoires, a later analysis reported.

Whole-study results and caveats: Rarity marked most TCR sequences, yet some public TCRs occurred in many donors. A classifier reportedly called cytomegalovirus status with high sensitivity and specificity. Researchers reported that a few CMV-associated chains were confirmed in vitro as CMV antigen-specific.

Turning to this clone: Antigen specificity is unknown.

CDR3 length equals 12 residues. V lost 7 bases and J lost 6, with 12 bases in between. Germline V gene sequence: CDR1 MNHEY, CDR2 SVGAGI. The table came from immunoSEQ multiplex PCR; TCRdb's copy has only in-frame clones and leaves some out. The sample consists of some 150,000 clones, 65% to 90% of them appearing once. This TCR came from a man between 18 and 35 years old in good health and CMV-seropositive. Specimen: PBMCs. V gene TRBV6-5 combines with J gene TRBJ1-1, with a weak D call TRBD1 (5 bases). As DNA, the CDR3 is TGTGCCAGCATCCTTTGGGGGGCTGAAGCTTTCTTT. This encodes CASILWGAEAFF.